The clone carrying this TCR beta chain has only one observation. The data originate from a study of blood T cell repertoires in COVID-19. Study-level background: PBMCs, B-cell-depleted T cells, or T cells were the source of the cDNA or gDNA that made up the material.

In the authors' methods: Estimation of nucleated cell counts relied on the amplification of reference gene primers. Sequencing used immunoSEQ multiplex PCR; TCRdb keeps in-frame clones, though not all of them. The D gene and trimming were derived from the DNA, and the V and J assignments and clone size from that table. The sample lists some 180,000 clones; roughly 80% were seen once. CDR1 and CDR2 (germline): DFQATT, SNEGSKA (reference sequence). CDR3 length: 11 residues. The sample consisted of peripheral blood. This receptor was taken from a woman aged 80 or older with COVID-19, enrolled during active disease. This sequence joins TRBV20-1 and TRBJ2-5, with 7 bases aligning to TRBD2. CDR3 in DNA: TGCAGCTTAGCGGGCAGAGAGACCCAGTACTTC. Protein: CSLAGRETQYF.